This T cell receptor (beta chain) was identified during a study of PD-1 blockade in classical Hodgkin lymphoma. Study results and caveats: What drove the repertoire differences, possibly disease activity or prior therapy, has not been defined.

With respect to this clone: Its cognate antigen is unknown.

The CDR3 runs to 17 residues. Per germline, CDR1 LGHNA and CDR2 YNFKEQ. Unmatched junction bases numbered 9, after V lost 1 base and J lost 6 bases. Sequencing was performed with immunoSEQ multiplex PCR; in TCRdb, only in-frame clones are kept and a portion is missing. This table holds some 90,000 clones, nearly 85% found once. Time point specified: cycle 4 day 1 (C4D1), after six to seven weeks of nivolumab. After autologous stem cell transplantation all patients relapsed, and prior brentuximab vedotin exposure differed between cohorts. Responses achieved at best were complete response, partial response or progressive disease.

This rearrangement joins TRBV4-2 to TRBJ2-1; 10 bases align to TRBD2. The starting material was peripheral blood mononuclear cells (PBMCs), obtained before the fourth cycle of nivolumab. This sequence was found in a human donor with classical Hodgkin lymphoma. The CDR3 sequence: CASSQGGASGRRNEQFF. The CDR3 nucleotides are TGTGCCAGCAGCCAAGGAGGGGCTAGCGGGAGACGCAATGAGCAGTTCTTC.